The clone carrying this T cell receptor beta chain appeared a few times. Its antigen is unknown. This sample stems from a study of identical twins. The CDR3 is 14 residues long. After removal of 0 bases from V and 3 bases from J, the junction contained 2 bases not matched to a gene. Looked up from germline, CDR1 is SGHRS and CDR2 is YFSETQ. One entry per CDR3 protein results from TCRdb running MiXCR on the 5' RACE reads. The repertoire has 400,000 to 550,000 distinct CDR3 sequences, around 20% of them found once; the top ten carry 0.91%. Study-level findings and limits: Conclusions rested on cross-sectional statistics rather than following the same donors.

This sample was also put to use in a study of T cells expressing NK-cell markers.

The receptor's source is a woman aged 18-35 years in good health. Sequences were obtained from CD4+ T cells sorted from blood. The chain employs TRBV5-1 and TRBJ2-5; 7 bases are a match to TRBD1. The DNA for the CDR3 is TGCGCCAGCAGCTTGGGGGACAGAAAAGAGACCCAGTACTTC. This gives the protein CASSLGDRKETQYF.